Here is one T cell receptor (beta chain) with its context. Its antigen is not known. Method: immunoSEQ multiplex PCR; TCRdb's copy keeps in-frame clones and lacks some. Found here are some 50,000 clones, roughly 79% of them singletons; the top ten hold 1.5% to 2%. The data are from a study of memory CD4+ T cells and cytomegalovirus serostatus. Study summary: Donors were healthy Belgian adults, 9 CMV seropositive and some 24 seronegative.

Single viable CD3+CD4+CD8-CD45RO+ cells were sorted as the memory CD4+ T cells. CD4+ T cells were isolated by positive magnetic selection. Germline assignment: CDR1 MNHEY and CDR2 SVGAGI. This CDR3 comprises 15 residues. V was pared by 4 bases and J by 5 bases, with 14 bases between. Study-wide results and limits: Suggested: most of the CMV-linked TCR signature lies in CD4+ memory cells.

The rearrangement links TRBV6-5 to TRBJ1-4; D uncertain. The sequencing input was memory CD4+ T cells from blood. This sequence was found in an adult in good health and CMV-seronegative. CDR3 sequence reads: CASSLGRARNEKLFF. The CDR3 coding sequence is TGTGCCAGCAGTTTGGGGAGGGCCAGGAATGAAAAACTGTTTTTT.